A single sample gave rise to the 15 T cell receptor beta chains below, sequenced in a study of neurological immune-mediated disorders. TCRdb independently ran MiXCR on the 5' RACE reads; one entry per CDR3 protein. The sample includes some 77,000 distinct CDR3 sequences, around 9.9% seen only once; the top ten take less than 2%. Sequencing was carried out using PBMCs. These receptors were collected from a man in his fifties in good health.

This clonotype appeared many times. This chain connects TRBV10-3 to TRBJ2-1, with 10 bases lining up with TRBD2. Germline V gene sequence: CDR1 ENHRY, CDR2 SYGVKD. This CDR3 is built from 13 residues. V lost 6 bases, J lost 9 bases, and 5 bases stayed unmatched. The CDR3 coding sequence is TGTGCCATCAGGCTAGCGGGAGAGGGTGAGCAGTTCTTC. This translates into CAIRLAGEGEQFF.

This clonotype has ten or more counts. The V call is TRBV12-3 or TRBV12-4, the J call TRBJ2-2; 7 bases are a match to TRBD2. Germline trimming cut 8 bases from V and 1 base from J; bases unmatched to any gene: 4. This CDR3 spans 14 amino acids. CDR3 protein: CASEVAGNTGELFF. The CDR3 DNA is TGTGCCAGCGAGGTAGCGGGGAACACCGGGGAGCTGTTTTTT.

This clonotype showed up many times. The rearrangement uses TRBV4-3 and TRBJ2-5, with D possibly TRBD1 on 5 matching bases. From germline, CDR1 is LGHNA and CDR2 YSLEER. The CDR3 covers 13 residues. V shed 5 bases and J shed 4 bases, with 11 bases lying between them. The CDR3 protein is CASSSGRAETQYF. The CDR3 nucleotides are TGCGCCAGCAGCTCGGGCAGGGCAGAGACCCAGTACTTC.

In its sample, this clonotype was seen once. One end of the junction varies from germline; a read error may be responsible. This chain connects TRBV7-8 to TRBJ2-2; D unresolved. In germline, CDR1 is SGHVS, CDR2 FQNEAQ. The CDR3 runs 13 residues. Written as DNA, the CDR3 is TGTGCCGGCAGCTCTAGAGGTACCGGGGAGCTGTTTTTT. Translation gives CAGSSRGTGELFF.

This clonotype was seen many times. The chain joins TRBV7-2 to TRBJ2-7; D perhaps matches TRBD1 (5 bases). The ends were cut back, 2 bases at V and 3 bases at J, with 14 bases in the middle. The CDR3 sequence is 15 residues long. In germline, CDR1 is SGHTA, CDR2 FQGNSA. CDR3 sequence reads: CASSLTDRTNYEQYF. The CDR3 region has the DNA TGTGCCAGCAGCTTAACTGACAGAACAAACTACGAGCAGTACTTC. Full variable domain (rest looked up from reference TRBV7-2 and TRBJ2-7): GAGVSQSPSNKVTEKGKDVELRCDPISGHTALYWYRQSLGQGLEFLIYFQGNSAPDKSGLPSDRFSAERTGGSVSTLTIQRTQQEDSAVYLCASSLTDRTNYEQYFGPGTRLTVT.

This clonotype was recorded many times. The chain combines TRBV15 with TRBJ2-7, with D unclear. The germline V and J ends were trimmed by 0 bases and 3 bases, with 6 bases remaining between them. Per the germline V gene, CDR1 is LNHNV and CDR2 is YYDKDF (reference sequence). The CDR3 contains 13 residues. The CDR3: CATSRDKGYEQYF. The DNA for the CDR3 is TGTGCCACCAGCAGAGATAAAGGCTACGAGCAGTACTTC.

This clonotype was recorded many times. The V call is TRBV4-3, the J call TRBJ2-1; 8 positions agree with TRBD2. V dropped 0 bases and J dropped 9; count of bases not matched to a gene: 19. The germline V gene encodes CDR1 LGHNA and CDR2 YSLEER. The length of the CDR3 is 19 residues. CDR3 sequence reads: CASSQDVGVTGGRGGEQFF. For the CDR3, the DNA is TGCGCCAGCAGCCAAGACGTGGGAGTGACGGGAGGGAGAGGGGGTGAGCAGTTCTTC.

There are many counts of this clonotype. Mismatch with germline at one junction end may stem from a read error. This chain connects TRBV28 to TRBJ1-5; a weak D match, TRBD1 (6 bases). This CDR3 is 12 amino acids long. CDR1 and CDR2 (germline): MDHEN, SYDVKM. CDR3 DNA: TGTGCCGGCAGGGGAAACAATCAGCCCCAGCATTTT. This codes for CAGRGNNQPQHF.

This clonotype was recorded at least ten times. CDR3 in DNA: TGCAGCGTTGAAGATTTGGGGACAGGAAAGTACTTC. Its translation is CSVEDLGTGKYF. The rearrangement joins TRBV29-1 to TRBJ2-5; 8 bases are a match to TRBD1. This CDR3 contains 12 residues. Germline values: CDR1 SQVTM, CDR2 ANQGSEA. Germline trimming cut 0 bases from V and 12 bases from J; bases unmatched to any gene: 6.

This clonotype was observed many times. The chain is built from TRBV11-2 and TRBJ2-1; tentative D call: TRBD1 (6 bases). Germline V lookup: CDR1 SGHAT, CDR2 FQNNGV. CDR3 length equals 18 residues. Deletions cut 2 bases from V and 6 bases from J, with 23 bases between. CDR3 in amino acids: CASSLRSVRDNDANEQFF. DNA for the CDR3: TGTGCCAGCAGCTTAAGATCAGTCCGGGACAACGACGCCAATGAGCAGTTCTTC.

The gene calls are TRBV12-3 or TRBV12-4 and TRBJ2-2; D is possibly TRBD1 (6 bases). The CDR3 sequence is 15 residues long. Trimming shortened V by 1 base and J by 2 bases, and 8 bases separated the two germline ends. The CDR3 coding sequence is TGTGCCAGCAGTTTAGGGGGGCGCAACACCGGGGAGCTGTTTTTT. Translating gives CASSLGGRNTGELFF.

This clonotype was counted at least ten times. Written as DNA, the CDR3 is TGTGCCAGCAGCCCAACCCCGGCAGATACGCAGTATTTT. It yields the protein CASSPTPADTQYF. The V call is TRBV7-2, the J call TRBJ2-3; D remains ambiguous. Germline CDR1 reads SGHTA; CDR2 reads FQGNSA. Trimming stripped 5 bases from V and 4 bases from J, with 10 bases between. The CDR3 sequence is 13 residues long.

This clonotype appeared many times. This CDR3 reads CASSQEGQTYGYTF. The CDR3 DNA reads TGTGCCAGCAGCCAAGAAGGGCAGACCTATGGCTACACCTTC. This sequence joins TRBV3-1 and TRBJ1-2, with unresolved D. V was pared by 0 bases and J by 4 bases, with 9 bases between. Germline V gene lookup returns CDR1 LGHDT and CDR2 YNNKEL (reference sequence). CDR3 size: 14 residues.

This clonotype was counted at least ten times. CDR3 sequence reads: CASSLGGRTSYGYTF. DNA for the CDR3: TGTGCCAGCAGCTTAGGGGGACGCACCTCCTATGGCTACACCTTC. The chain couples TRBV7-2 to TRBJ1-2, with D maybe TRBD1 (5 bases). The V end lost 1 base, the J end lost 4 bases, and 13 bases lay between the germline ends. Germline V gene data show CDR1 as SGHTA and CDR2 as FQGNSA. The CDR3 has 15 residues.

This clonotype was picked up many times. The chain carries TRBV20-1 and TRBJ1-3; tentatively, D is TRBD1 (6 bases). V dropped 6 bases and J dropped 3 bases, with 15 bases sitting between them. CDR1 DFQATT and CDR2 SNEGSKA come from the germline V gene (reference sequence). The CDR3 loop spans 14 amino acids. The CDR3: CSARPGAGGNTIYF. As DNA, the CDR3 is TGCAGTGCAAGGCCGGGGGCAGGTGGAAACACCATATATTTT.